This TCR beta chain was captured by sequencing in a study of early T cells in non-severe SARS-CoV-2 infection. General observations from the study: Anti-spike CD8 specificities were favored by VDJdb matching, whose results missed private and CD4 specificities.

The V end lost 6 bases, the J end lost 5 bases, and 14 bases lay between the germline ends. The CDR3 extends over 13 amino acids. The sample holds many counts of this clonotype. Its antigen is as yet unknown. Unique molecular identifiers were added to individual cDNA molecules. TCRdb re-called the 5' RACE reads through MiXCR, storing one row per CDR3 protein. The table lists 90,000 to 130,000 distinct CDR3 sequences, 10% to 15% of them singletons. The sequence derives from an adult who was a healthcare worker with PCR-confirmed SARS-CoV-2 infection or an uninfected control (not recorded which). This chain joins TRBV12-3 or TRBV12-4 and TRBJ2-7; D assignment may be TRBD1 or TRBD2 (5 bases each). Sequenced here: whole blood, sampled at baseline. The CDR3 sequence is CASRKSVGDEQYF. In DNA, the CDR3 is TGTGCCAGCAGAAAGAGTGTGGGGGACGAGCAGTACTTC.